The clone carrying this TCR beta chain turned up a few times. The antigen is not known. This record comes from a study of T cell responses to AZD1222 COVID-19 vaccine. Study as a whole: Whether given at about 4 or about 12 weeks, second doses were pooled. General study points: At study baseline, merely several AZD1222 recipients were seropositive. No day 14 peak samples; only post-peak repertoires were characterized. Spike-specific TCR breadth and depth grew following two AZD1222 doses.

V dropped 0 bases and J dropped 5 bases, with 22 bases sitting between them. The germline V gene has CDR1 LGHDT and CDR2 YNNKEL (reference sequence). The length of the CDR3 is 19 residues. TCRdb's table, derived via immunoSEQ multiplex PCR, lists solely in-frame clones and lacks some. Seen here are about 56,000 clones, 70% to 90% observed once, and the top ten hold about a sixth. Sequenced here: peripheral blood, sampled on day 0 of AZD1222 vaccination. The receptor was derived from an adult in good health. The rearrangement joins TRBV3-1 (or the pseudogene TRBV3-2) to TRBJ1-4; D uncertain. CDR3 residues: CASSQEFPQNKGENEKLFF. In DNA form, the CDR3 reads TGTGCCAGCAGCCAAGAATTCCCCCAAAACAAGGGTGAGAATGAAAAACTGTTTTTT.